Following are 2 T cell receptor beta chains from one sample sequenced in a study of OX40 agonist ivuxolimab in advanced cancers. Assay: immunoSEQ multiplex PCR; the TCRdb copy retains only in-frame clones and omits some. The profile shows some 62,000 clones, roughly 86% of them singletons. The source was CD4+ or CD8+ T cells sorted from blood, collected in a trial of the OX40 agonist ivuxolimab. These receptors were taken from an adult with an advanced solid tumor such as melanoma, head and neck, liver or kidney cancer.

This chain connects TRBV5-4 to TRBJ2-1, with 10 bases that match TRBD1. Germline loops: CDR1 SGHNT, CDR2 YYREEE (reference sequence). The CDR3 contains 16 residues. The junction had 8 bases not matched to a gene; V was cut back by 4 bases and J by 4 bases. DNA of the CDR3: TGTGCCAGCAGCCGAACCGGGACAGGGGCTTACAATGAGCAGTTCTTC. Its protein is CASSRTGTGAYNEQFF.

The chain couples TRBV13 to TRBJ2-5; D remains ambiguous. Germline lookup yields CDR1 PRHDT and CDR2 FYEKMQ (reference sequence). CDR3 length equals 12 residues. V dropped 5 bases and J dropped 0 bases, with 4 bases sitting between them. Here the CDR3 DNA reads TGTGCCAGCAGCCAGTACCAAGAGACCCAGTACTTC. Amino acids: CASSQYQETQYF.